Sequencing of this T cell receptor (beta chain) was carried out in a study of shared clonotypes between healthy human individuals. Study overall: Three CD4 naive, three CD4 memory, two CD8 naive and one CD8 memory plate were used per donor. Study conclusions and caveats: Only blood was sampled; tissue repertoires likely differ. Rarefaction showed sorted-subset sequencing was incomplete despite large depth.

Sequenced by immunoSEQ multiplex PCR; TCRdb stores in-frame clones only, minus some. The sample consists of around 2.1 million clones, roughly 95% of them appearing once. In regard to this clone: The antigen remains unidentified.

Specimen: naive CD4+ T cells sorted from blood. The sample's subset: CD45RA+ positively selected. This TCR derives from a man between 18 and 29 years old in good health.

CDR3 protein: CAWSSVYNEQFF. The CDR3 DNA reads as TGTGCCTGGAGTTCAGTCTACAATGAGCAGTTCTTC. The chain links TRBV30 to TRBJ2-1; D not resolved. This CDR3 is 12 amino acids long. Germline loops: CDR1 GTSNPN, CDR2 SVGIG (reference sequence). V was clipped by 2 bases and J by 3 bases, with 5 bases between them.